These 11 T cell receptor beta chains were all obtained from the same sample, sequenced in a study of shared T cell receptors in the human thymus. The protocol was immunoSEQ multiplex PCR, while the TCRdb copy is restricted to in-frame clones and leaves out a portion. The sample lists about 380,000 clones, 85% to 95% occurring once. Sequencing input: thymocytes. The receptors come from a human donor.

The gene calls are TRBV5-1 and TRBJ2-7, with D maybe TRBD1 (7 bases). Germline V CDR1 and CDR2: SGHRS, YFSETQ. The CDR3 spans 17 residues. The germline V and J ends were trimmed by 4 bases and 2 bases, with 22 bases remaining between them. The CDR3 DNA sequence: TGCGCCAGCAGCGAGGACAGGAGGGAACCAAACCCCTACGAGCAGTACTTC. Protein: CASSEDRREPNPYEQYF.

The chain couples TRBV7-9 to TRBJ2-5; no reliable D call. This CDR3 region has 15 residues. CDR1 and CDR2 (germline): SEHNR, FQNEAQ (reference sequence). Trimming took 7 bases from V and 5 from J, leaving 20 bases between them. The CDR3 is CASMYHRAPGETQYF. Written as DNA, the CDR3 is TGTGCCAGCATGTATCACCGGGCTCCCGGGGAGACCCAGTACTTC. The whole variable domain, remainder taken from reference TRBV7-9 and TRBJ2-5, is DTGVSQNPRHKITKRGQNVTFRCDPISEHNRLYWYRQTLGQGPEFLTYFQNEAQLEKSRLLSDRFSAERPKGSFSTLEIQRTEQGDSAMYLCASMYHRAPGETQYFGPGTRLLVL.

The chain carries TRBV2 and TRBJ2-7, with 10 bases aligning to TRBD1. There are 16 residues in the CDR3. Trimming at V came to 6 bases and at J to 6 bases, leaving 14 bases not matched to a gene. Per germline, CDR1 SNHLY and CDR2 FYNNEI. CDR3 DNA: TGTGCCAGCAGCCACTACCCCGGGACAGGGGAAGGCGAGCAGTACTTC. Its translation is CASSHYPGTGEGEQYF.

The chain uses TRBV7-9 and TRBJ2-7; D not resolved. V was trimmed by 1 base and J by 5 bases, leaving 18 bases between them. Germline lookup yields CDR1 SEHNR and CDR2 FQNEAQ (reference sequence). CDR3 length: 16 residues. CDR3 sequence reads: CASSLVSMPEVHEQYF. DNA of the CDR3: TGTGCCAGCAGCTTAGTGAGTATGCCAGAGGTTCACGAGCAGTACTTC.

The gene calls are TRBV19 and TRBJ2-4, with 8 bases identical to TRBD2. V lost 9 bases and J lost 6; bases outside the gene matches: 13. CDR3 length equals 15 residues. CDR1 is LNHDA and CDR2 is SQIVND in the germline V gene (reference sequence). In nucleotides, the CDR3 is TGTGCCAGCAGCAATCCGCGGGGGGCATTAAACATTCAGTACTTC. It is translated as CASSNPRGALNIQYF.

This clone was recorded a few times. This chain joins TRBV14 and TRBJ1-1, with a tentative D call TRBD1 (6 bases). CDR1 SGHDN and CDR2 FVKESK come from the germline V gene. V dropped 3 bases and J dropped 5 bases, with 13 bases sitting between them. The CDR3 totals 14 residues. CDR3 residues: CASSQRTAGTEAFF. CDR3 nucleotides: TGTGCCAGCAGCCAGCGGACAGCGGGGACTGAAGCTTTCTTT.

The rearrangement uses TRBV18 and TRBJ2-2; possible D gene TRBD2, 5 bases. The CDR3 has 17 amino acids. V was trimmed by 1 base and J by 0 bases, leaving 12 bases between them. Germline lookup yields CDR1 KGHSH and CDR2 LQKENI. CDR3 loop: CASSPLASIANTGELFF. CDR3 in DNA: TGTGCCAGCTCACCACTAGCGTCGATCGCGAACACCGGGGAGCTGTTTTTT.

This chain links TRBV6-1 with TRBJ2-6, with no clear D. V was clipped by 3 bases and J by 0 bases, with 12 bases between them. Germline CDR1 MNHNS, CDR2 SASEGT. This CDR3 has 17 residues. The CDR3 DNA reads TGTGCCAGCAGTGATGGGTGGGCCAACTCTGGGGCCAACGTCCTGACTTTC. Encoded protein: CASSDGWANSGANVLTF.

V usage is TRBV27 and J usage is TRBJ1-3; 7 bases align to TRBD1. Germline V gene data show CDR1 as MNHEY and CDR2 as SMNVEV (reference sequence). After removal of 6 bases from V and 6 bases from J, the junction contained 8 bases not matched to a gene. This CDR3 comprises 14 residues. DNA for the CDR3: TGTGCCAGCAGACACAGGGGTATAGAAAACACCATATATTTT. The encoded protein is CASRHRGIENTIYF.

The chain joins TRBV27 to TRBJ1-1; 8 bases are a match to TRBD1. J lost 3 bases, V lost 5 bases, and 8 bases had no gene match. The germline CDR1 and CDR2 sequences are MNHEY and SMNVEV (reference sequence). The CDR3 totals 15 residues. CDR3 region: CASSPQGGVDTEAFF. The CDR3 DNA reads TGTGCCAGCAGTCCACAGGGGGGGGTTGACACTGAAGCTTTCTTT.

The CDR3 DNA reads TGTGCCAGTAGTATTTTTAGCGGGGGGGAAGAGACCCAGTACTTC. This translates into CASSIFSGGEETQYF. The chain carries TRBV19 and TRBJ2-5; 11 bases fit TRBD2. After removal of 3 bases from V and 3 bases from J, the junction contained 3 bases not matched to a gene. The germline V gene has CDR1 LNHDA and CDR2 SQIVND (reference sequence). This CDR3 is built from 15 residues.